The 4 T cell receptor beta chains listed next were all sequenced from one sample in a study of blood T cell repertoires in COVID-19. Profiling relied on immunoSEQ multiplex PCR, and the TCRdb table lists in-frame clones only, not all of them. This table has 150,000 to 200,000 clones, 76% appearing once. Sequences were obtained from peripheral blood. All receptors come from a woman in her forties or fifties with active or convalescent COVID-19.

The V gene is TRBV6-2 or TRBV6-3, the J gene TRBJ2-1; D is possibly TRBD2 (5 bases). The ends were cut back, 2 bases at V and 1 base at J, with 12 bases in the middle. Germline CDR1 MNHEY, CDR2 SVGEGT. The CDR3 is 16 amino acids. The CDR3 reads CASSYRTSGSYNEQFF. CDR3 nucleotides: TGTGCCAGCAGTTACCGTACTAGTGGGTCCTACAATGAGCAGTTCTTC.

V is TRBV24-1 and J is TRBJ2-1; 9 nucleotides align to TRBD2. The CDR3 consists of 14 residues. In germline, CDR1 is KGHDR, CDR2 SFDVKD. V dropped 5 bases and J dropped 7; count of bases not matched to a gene: 5. DNA of the CDR3: TGTGCCACCAGTGGCGGGAGGGCCCGGAATGAGCAGTTCTTC. This gives the protein CATSGGRARNEQFF.

For this clone: This CDR3 is also generated by other DNA sequences in the sample. The rearrangement joins TRBV20-1 to TRBJ2-7; TRBD1 matches 8 bases. The CDR3 covers 11 residues. V was clipped by 6 bases and J by 4 bases; unmatched bases: 2. Germline CDR1 is DFQATT and CDR2 is SNEGSKA (reference sequence). The chain's CDR3 is CSARTGYEQYF. In DNA, the CDR3 is TGCAGTGCCAGGACAGGGTACGAGCAGTACTTC.

The CDR3 reads CASRSQGGTEAFF. DNA for the CDR3: TGTGCCAGCAGAAGTCAGGGCGGCACTGAAGCTTTCTTT. V is TRBV6-5 and J is TRBJ1-1; tentative D call: TRBD1 (5 bases). The CDR3 extends over 13 amino acids. V lost 6 bases and J 4 bases, leaving 12 bases between the germline ends. Germline CDR1 reads MNHEY; CDR2 reads SVGAGI.